A selection of T cell receptor beta chains follows, all from one sample in a study of T cell responses to AZD1222 COVID-19 vaccine. Profiled with immunoSEQ multiplex PCR; TCRdb holds only in-frame clones, not every one. Of approximately 110,000 clones listed, approximately 90% are singletons. Here the sequenced sample was peripheral blood, taken on day 0 of AZD1222 vaccination. Receptor source: an adult in good health. Each CDR3 is given with its conserved first and last residue. D genes are given only for firm matches. Size values are once, few and many counts, or a class for expanded clones, and some rows have none.

>NA|TRBJ1-6|NA|TRBV14
TGTGCCAGCAGCTCTCGACTGACGAGCTCCTATAATTCACCCCTCCACTTT
CASSSRLTSSYNSPLHF
>TRBD1|TRBJ2-2|NA|TRBV7-2
TGTGCCAGCAGCCCGGGACAGGGAGCCGGGGAGCTGTTTTTT
CASSPGQGAGELFF
>TRBD1|TRBJ2-5|NA|TRBV5-6
TGTGCCAGCAGCCTATTCCTCAGGGGGCGAGAGCAAGAGACCCAGTACTTC
CASSLFLRGREQETQYF
>NA|TRBJ1-2|NA|TRBV7-9
TGTGCCAGCAGCTTAGGTCCACGAGGCTATGGCTACACCTTC
CASSLGPRGYGYTF
>NA|TRBJ2-7|once|TRBV27
TGTGCCAGCAGCCCCAGGGGGGGTGACAGCTTTGGCGAGCAGTACTTC
CASSPRGGDSFGEQYF
>TRBD2|TRBJ2-6|few|TRBV11-2
TGTGCCAGCAGCTTACGGGGGGGCGGGGCCAACGTCCTGACTTTC
CASSLRGGGANVLTF
>TRBD2|TRBJ2-3|NA|TRBV10-3
TGTGCCATCAGTGAGCAGCGGGGGGCCCTCACAGATACGCAGTATTTT
CAISEQRGALTDTQYF
>NA|TRBJ1-4|NA|TRBV7-9
TGTGCCAGCAGCTCTGAGGGAAGGGCTAATGAAAAACTGTTTTTT
CASSSEGRANEKLFF
>NA|TRBJ1-6|NA|TRBV6-1
TGTGCCAGCAGTGAAGACAGGGATTCACCCCTCCACTTT
CASSEDRDSPLHF
>NA|TRBJ1-5|NA|TRBV4-3
TGCGCCAGCAGCCAAGATTGGGGGGTCAGCAATCAGCCCCAGCATTTT
CASSQDWGVSNQPQHF
>NA|TRBJ2-7|NA|TRBV14
TGTGCCAGCAGCGAACAGGAGTTTGACGAGCAGTACTTC
CASSEQEFDEQYF
>NA|TRBJ2-5|few|TRBV28
TGTGCCAGCAGCCCTATGTGGGTCAAAGAGACCCAGTACTTC
CASSPMWVKETQYF
>NA|TRBJ1-2|NA|TRBV29-1
TGCAGCGTTGAAGGATCGGTGATCGGCTACACCTTC
CSVEGSVIGYTF
>NA|TRBJ1-4|NA|TRBV3-1/TRBV3-2
TGTGCCAGCAGTCGTACAGGGCCCGCGGAAAAACTGTTTTTT
CASSRTGPAEKLFF
>TRBD1|TRBJ2-3|NA|TRBV5-1
TGCGCCAGCAGCTACCTACAGGGGGCCACAGATACGCAGTATTTT
CASSYLQGATDTQYF
>TRBD1|TRBJ1-1|NA|TRBV4-2
TGTGCCAGCAGCCAAGATTGGCAGGGGGGAATGAACACTGAAGCTTTCTTT
CASSQDWQGGMNTEAFF
>TRBD2|TRBJ2-5|NA|TRBV7-2
TGTGCCAGCAGCACACGGGGGGGCCGTGAGACCCAGTACTTC
CASSTRGGRETQYF